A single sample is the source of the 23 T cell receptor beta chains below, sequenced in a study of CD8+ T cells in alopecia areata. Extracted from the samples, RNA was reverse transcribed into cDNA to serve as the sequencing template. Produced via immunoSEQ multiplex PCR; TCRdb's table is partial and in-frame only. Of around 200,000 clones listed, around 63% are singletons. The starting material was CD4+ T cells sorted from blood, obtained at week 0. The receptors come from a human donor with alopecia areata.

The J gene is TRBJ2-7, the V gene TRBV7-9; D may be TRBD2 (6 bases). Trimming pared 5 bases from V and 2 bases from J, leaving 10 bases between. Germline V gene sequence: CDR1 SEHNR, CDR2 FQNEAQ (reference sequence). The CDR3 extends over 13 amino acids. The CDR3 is CASSPRGPYEQYF. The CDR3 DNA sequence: TGTGCCAGCAGCCCGCGGGGTCCCTACGAGCAGTACTTC.

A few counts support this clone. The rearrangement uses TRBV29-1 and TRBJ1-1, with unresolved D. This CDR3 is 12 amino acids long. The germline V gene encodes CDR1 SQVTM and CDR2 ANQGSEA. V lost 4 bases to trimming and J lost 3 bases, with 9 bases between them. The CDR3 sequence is CSVARLDTEAFF. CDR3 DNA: TGCAGCGTTGCCAGGCTTGACACTGAAGCTTTCTTT.

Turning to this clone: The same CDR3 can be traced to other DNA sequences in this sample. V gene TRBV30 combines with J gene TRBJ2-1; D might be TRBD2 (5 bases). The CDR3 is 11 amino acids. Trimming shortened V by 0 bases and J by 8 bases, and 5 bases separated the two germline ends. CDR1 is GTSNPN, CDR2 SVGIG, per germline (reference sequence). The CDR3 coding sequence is TGTGCCTGGAGTGTGCGGGATGAGCAGTTCTTC. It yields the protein CAWSVRDEQFF.

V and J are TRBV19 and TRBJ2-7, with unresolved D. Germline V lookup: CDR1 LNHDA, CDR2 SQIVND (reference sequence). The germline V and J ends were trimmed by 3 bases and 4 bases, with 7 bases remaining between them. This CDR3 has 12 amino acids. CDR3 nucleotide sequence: TGTGCCAGTAGTATTCTGGGTTACGAGCAGTACTTC. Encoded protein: CASSILGYEQYF.

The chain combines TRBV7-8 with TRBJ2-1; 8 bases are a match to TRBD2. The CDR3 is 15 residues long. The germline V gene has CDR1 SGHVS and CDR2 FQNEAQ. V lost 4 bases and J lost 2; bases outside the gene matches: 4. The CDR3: CASSSLAEAYNEQFF. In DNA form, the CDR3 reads TGTGCCAGCAGCTCACTAGCGGAAGCCTACAATGAGCAGTTCTTC.

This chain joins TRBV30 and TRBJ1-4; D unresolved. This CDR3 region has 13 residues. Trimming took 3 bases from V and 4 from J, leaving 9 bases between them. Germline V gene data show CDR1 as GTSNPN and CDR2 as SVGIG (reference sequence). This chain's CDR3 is CAWSLGNNEKLFF. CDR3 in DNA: TGTGCCTGGAGCTTGGGGAATAATGAAAAACTGTTTTTT.

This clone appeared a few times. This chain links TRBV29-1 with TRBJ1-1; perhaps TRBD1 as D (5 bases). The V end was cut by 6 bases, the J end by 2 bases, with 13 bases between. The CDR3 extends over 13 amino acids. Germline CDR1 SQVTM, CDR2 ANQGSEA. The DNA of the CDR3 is TGCAGCGTGAGAGGACAAGCAAACACTGAAGCTTTCTTT. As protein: CSVRGQANTEAFF. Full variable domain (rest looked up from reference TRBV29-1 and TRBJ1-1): SAVISQKPSRDICQRGTSLTIQCQVDSQVTMMFWYRQQPGQSLTLIATANQGSEATYESGFVIDKFPISRPNLTFSTLTVSNMSPEDSSIYLCSVRGQANTEAFFGQGTRLTVV.

The CDR3 nucleotides read TGTGCCTGGAGGGGTGGACAGGTCTATGGCTACACCTTC. This encodes CAWRGGQVYGYTF. This chain connects TRBV30 to TRBJ1-2; 7 nucleotides align to TRBD1. V was pared by 3 bases and J by 4 bases, with 5 bases of the junction left unmatched. Germline V gene sequence: CDR1 GTSNPN, CDR2 SVGIG (reference sequence). This CDR3 contains 13 residues.

The CDR3 sequence: CAWSSGGPGRSTDTQYF. The CDR3 coding sequence is TGTGCCTGGAGTAGCGGGGGGCCAGGGAGGAGCACAGATACGCAGTATTTT. The J gene is TRBJ2-3, the V gene TRBV30; 9 nucleotides match TRBD2. CDR3 length equals 17 residues. Germline loops: CDR1 GTSNPN, CDR2 SVGIG (reference sequence). Unmatched junction bases numbered 9, after V lost 2 bases and J lost 0 bases.

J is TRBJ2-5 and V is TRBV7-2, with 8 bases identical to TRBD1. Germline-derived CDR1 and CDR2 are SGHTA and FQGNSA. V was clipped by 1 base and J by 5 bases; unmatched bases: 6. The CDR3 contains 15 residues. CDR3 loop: CASSLGGTGGETQYF. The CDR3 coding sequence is TGTGCCAGCAGCTTAGGGGGGACAGGAGGGGAGACCCAGTACTTC.

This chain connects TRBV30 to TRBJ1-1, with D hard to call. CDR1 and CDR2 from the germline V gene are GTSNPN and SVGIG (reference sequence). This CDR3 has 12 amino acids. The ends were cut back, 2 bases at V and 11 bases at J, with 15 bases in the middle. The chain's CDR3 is CAWSPQVGLAFF. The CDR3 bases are TGTGCCTGGAGTCCGCAGGTCGGCCTCGCTTTCTTT.

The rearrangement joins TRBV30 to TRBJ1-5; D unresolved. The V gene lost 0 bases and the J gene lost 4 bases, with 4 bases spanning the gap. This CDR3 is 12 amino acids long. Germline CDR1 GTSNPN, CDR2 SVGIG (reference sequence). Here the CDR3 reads CAWSVLNQPQHF. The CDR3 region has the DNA TGTGCCTGGAGTGTCCTAAATCAGCCCCAGCATTTT.

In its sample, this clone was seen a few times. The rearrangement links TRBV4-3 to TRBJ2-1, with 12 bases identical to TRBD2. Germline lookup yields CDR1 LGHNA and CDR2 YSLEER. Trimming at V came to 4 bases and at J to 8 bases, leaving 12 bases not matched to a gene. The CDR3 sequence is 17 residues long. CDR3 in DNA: TGCGCCAGCAGCCCGAACCTTCTAGCGGGGGGGAAGGATGAGCAGTTCTTC. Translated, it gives CASSPNLLAGGKDEQFF.

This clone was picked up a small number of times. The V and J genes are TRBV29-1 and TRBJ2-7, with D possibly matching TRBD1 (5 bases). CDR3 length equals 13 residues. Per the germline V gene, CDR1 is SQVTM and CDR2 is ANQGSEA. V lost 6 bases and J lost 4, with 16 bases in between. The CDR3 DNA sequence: TGCAGCGTGATCGTCGGAGACAGTTACGAGCAGTACTTC. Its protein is CSVIVGDSYEQYF.

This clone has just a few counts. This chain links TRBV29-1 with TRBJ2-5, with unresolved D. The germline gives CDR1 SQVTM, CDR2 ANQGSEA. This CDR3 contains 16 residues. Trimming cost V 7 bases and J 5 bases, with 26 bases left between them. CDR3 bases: TGCAGCGCCGTGAAGATAGGGCTATCAGCCCTTGAGACCCAGTACTTC. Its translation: CSAVKIGLSALETQYF.

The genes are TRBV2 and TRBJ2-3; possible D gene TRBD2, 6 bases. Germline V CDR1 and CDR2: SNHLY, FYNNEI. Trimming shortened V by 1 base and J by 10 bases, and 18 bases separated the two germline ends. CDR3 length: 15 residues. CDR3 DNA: TGTGCCAGCAGTGAAGGGTTACCGCGGGGATCCGCGCAGTATTTT. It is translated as CASSEGLPRGSAQYF.

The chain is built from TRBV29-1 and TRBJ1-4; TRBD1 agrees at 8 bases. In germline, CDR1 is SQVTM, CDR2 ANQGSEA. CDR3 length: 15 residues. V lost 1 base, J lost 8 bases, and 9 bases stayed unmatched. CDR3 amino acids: CSVEAFQGAREKLFF. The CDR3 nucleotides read TGCAGCGTTGAAGCTTTCCAGGGGGCCAGAGAAAAACTGTTTTTT.

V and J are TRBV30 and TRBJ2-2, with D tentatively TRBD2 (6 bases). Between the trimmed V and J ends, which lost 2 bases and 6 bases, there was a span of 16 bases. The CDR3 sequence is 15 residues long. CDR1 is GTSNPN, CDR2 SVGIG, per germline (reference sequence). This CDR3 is CAWSSPGVSAGELFF. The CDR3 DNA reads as TGTGCCTGGAGTTCCCCGGGGGTCTCCGCCGGGGAGCTGTTTTTT.

CDR3 sequence reads: CASSVAPLPGGANYGYTF. In DNA form, the CDR3 reads TGTGCCAGCAGCGTAGCCCCCTTACCGGGGGGTGCTAACTATGGCTACACCTTC. The rearrangement joins TRBV9 to TRBJ1-2; tentatively, D is TRBD1 (5 bases). Trimming pared 0 bases from V and 0 bases from J, leaving 18 bases between. Germline V gene data show CDR1 as SGDLS and CDR2 as YYNGEE. The length of the CDR3 is 18 residues.

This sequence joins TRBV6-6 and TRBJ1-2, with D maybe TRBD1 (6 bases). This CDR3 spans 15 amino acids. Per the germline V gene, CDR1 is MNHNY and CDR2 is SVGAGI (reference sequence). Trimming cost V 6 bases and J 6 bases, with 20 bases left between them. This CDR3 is CASRASGTRTNGYTF. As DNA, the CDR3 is TGTGCCAGCAGAGCTTCTGGGACAAGGACCAATGGCTACACCTTC.

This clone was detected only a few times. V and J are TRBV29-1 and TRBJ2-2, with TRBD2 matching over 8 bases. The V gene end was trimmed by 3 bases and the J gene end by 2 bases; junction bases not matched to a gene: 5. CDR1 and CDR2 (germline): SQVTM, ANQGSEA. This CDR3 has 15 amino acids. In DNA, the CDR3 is TGCAGCGTTGACCCCGGGGGGGCAAACACCGGGGAGCTGTTTTTT. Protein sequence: CSVDPGGANTGELFF.

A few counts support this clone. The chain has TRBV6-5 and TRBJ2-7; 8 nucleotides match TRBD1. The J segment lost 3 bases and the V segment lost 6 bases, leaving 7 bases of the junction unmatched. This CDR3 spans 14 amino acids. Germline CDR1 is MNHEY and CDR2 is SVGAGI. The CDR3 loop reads CASRPRTGLYEQYF. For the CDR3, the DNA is TGTGCCAGCAGACCTAGGACAGGGCTCTACGAGCAGTACTTC.

For the CDR3, the DNA is TGTGCCAGCAGCGTAGACGAAGGACATGGCTACACCTTC. Protein product: CASSVDEGHGYTF. J is TRBJ1-2 and V is TRBV9; D gene ambiguous. Germline V gene sequence: CDR1 SGDLS, CDR2 YYNGEE. The CDR3 consists of 13 residues. V lost 0 bases and J lost 6, with 9 bases in between.